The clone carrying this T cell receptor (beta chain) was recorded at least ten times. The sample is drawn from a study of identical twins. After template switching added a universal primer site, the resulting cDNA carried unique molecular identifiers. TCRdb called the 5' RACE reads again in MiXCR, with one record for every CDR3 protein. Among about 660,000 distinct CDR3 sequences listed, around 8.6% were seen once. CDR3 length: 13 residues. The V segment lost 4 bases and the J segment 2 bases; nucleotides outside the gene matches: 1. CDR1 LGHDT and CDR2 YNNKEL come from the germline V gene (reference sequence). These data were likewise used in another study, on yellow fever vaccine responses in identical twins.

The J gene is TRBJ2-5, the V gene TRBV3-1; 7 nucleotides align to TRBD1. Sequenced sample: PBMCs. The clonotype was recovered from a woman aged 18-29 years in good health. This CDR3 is CASSPRGQETQYF. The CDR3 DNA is TGTGCCAGCAGCCCCAGGGGGCAAGAGACCCAGTACTTC.